Described below is a single T cell receptor beta chain sequence and its context. Its antigen is unidentified. This record comes from a study of post-analysis software for immune sequencing data. Study-wide background: The courses of disease that were included comprised relapsing-remitting, secondary progressive and progressive-relapsing multiple sclerosis. Findings and limits, study-wide: Roughly 5 TRBV segments were significantly more frequent in patients than in controls. TRBV5-6, TRBV5-1 and TRBV20-1 were among these segments. F measure showed strong co-clustering of same-batch samples. Controls had significantly higher normalized Chao1 diversity than multiple sclerosis patients.

V was cut by 2 bases and J by 3 bases, with 13 bases left in between. The CDR3 loop spans 14 amino acids. Germline CDR1 DFQATT, CDR2 SNEGSKA (reference sequence). Unique molecular identifiers tagged the TCR beta cDNA libraries. The authors obtained some 500,000 cDNA molecules from roughly 1 to 10 million T cells. TCRdb reprocessed the PCR reads with MiXCR, giving one entry per CDR3 protein. The table has hundreds of thousands of distinct CDR3 sequences, about 39% seen once. V and J are TRBV20-1 and TRBJ2-5, with D perhaps TRBD1 (6 bases). The TCR originated in a girl aged 2 to 9 with multiple sclerosis. Sequencing used blood. This chain's CDR3 is CSARPGQVEETQYF. Here the CDR3 DNA reads TGCAGTGCTAGACCGGGACAAGTTGAAGAGACCCAGTACTTC.